By its share, the clone carrying this T cell receptor beta chain is medium-sized. The antigen is unknown. This sample is part of a study of T cell repertoires in cytomegalovirus infection. Looking at the study overall: Both a matching HLA type and CMV infection were indicated by public TCR beta signatures. Overall study findings and caveats: Ex vivo responses were dominated by HLA-C-restricted CMV-specific TCR beta clonotypes.

TCRdb fed the reads into MiXCR, producing one record per CDR3 protein. The sample includes about 76,000 distinct CDR3 sequences, less than 4.5% seen only once; the top ten take over 4.5%. Trimming cost V 0 bases and J 8 bases, with 11 bases left between them. The CDR3 totals 14 residues. CDR1 and CDR2 (germline): SGHVS, FQNEAQ. Input material: PBMCs. This receptor was obtained from a human donor in good health (CMV status not recorded). Some clones in this sample may be carry-over from other donors' samples. The rearrangement uses TRBV7-8 and TRBJ1-3; a possible D gene is TRBD1 (5 bases). The CDR3 bases are TGTGCCAGCAGCTTAGCGGGCAGGGCATACACCATATATTTT. This encodes CASSLAGRAYTIYF.